Shown below are 26 T cell receptor beta chains from a single sample sequenced in a study of blood T cell repertoires in COVID-19. TCRdb keeps only in-frame clones here, not all; method: immunoSEQ multiplex PCR. Of about 120,000 clones listed, about 87% are singletons. What was sequenced was peripheral blood. The receptors stem from a woman between 50 and 59 years old with acute or convalescent COVID-19.

The gene calls are TRBV7-3 and TRBJ2-1; 11 bases line up with TRBD2. This CDR3 is built from 15 residues. Germline V CDR1 and CDR2: SGHTA, FQGTGA. The junction had 4 bases not matched to a gene; V was cut back by 5 bases and J by 4 bases. The CDR3 DNA sequence: TGTGCCAGCAGCGTTAGCGGGGGGGAATACAATGAGCAGTTCTTC. Translating gives CASSVSGGEYNEQFF.

The rearrangement uses TRBV18 and TRBJ1-2; D might be TRBD1 (6 bases). V lost 8 bases, J lost 5 bases, and 15 bases lay in between. CDR3 length equals 13 residues. The germline V gene encodes CDR1 KGHSH and CDR2 LQKENI. Here the CDR3 DNA reads TGTGCCAGCGCCCAAGACAGGTCTTATGGCTACACCTTC. Its translation: CASAQDRSYGYTF.

V and J are TRBV9 and TRBJ2-7, with TRBD1 identical over 9 bases. This CDR3 has 15 amino acids. With 0 bases clipped from V and 5 bases from J, the junction kept 6 bases outside the gene matches. Germline V CDR1 and CDR2: SGDLS, YYNGEE. CDR3 residues: CASSVAGQGNDEQYF. Written as DNA, the CDR3 is TGTGCCAGCAGCGTAGCCGGACAGGGGAATGACGAGCAGTACTTC.

The rearrangement links TRBV18 to TRBJ1-1; TRBD1 aligns across 7 bases. V lost 1 base to trimming and J lost 4 bases; unmatched junction nucleotides: 3. This CDR3 is 14 amino acids long. The germline V gene has CDR1 KGHSH and CDR2 LQKENI. CDR3: CASSPQGAATEAFF. CDR3 DNA: TGTGCCAGCTCACCACAGGGGGCGGCCACTGAAGCTTTCTTT.

This clone appeared once. The genes are TRBV24-1 and TRBJ2-1, with 8 bases that match TRBD1. Germline V lookup: CDR1 KGHDR, CDR2 SFDVKD. With 3 bases clipped from V and 4 bases from J, the junction kept 7 bases outside the gene matches. The CDR3 covers 16 residues. CDR3 region: CATSDPTGDQYNEQFF. CDR3 nucleotide sequence: TGTGCCACCAGTGATCCGACAGGGGATCAATACAATGAGCAGTTCTTC.

The CDR3 here is CAFPTPETGDGYTF. The CDR3 nucleotides read TGTGCCTTTCCAACACCGGAGACAGGTGATGGCTACACCTTC. This sequence joins TRBV30 and TRBJ1-2; perhaps TRBD1 as D (6 bases). CDR1 and CDR2 from the germline V gene are GTSNPN and SVGIG (reference sequence). Trimming left V 7 bases short and J 6 bases short, with 21 bases between. This CDR3 has 14 residues.

V and J are TRBV3-1 (or the pseudogene TRBV3-2) and TRBJ2-7; 13 nucleotides agree with TRBD2. V lost 5 bases, J lost 3 bases, and 4 bases stayed unmatched. Germline V CDR1 and CDR2: LGHDT, YNNKEL (reference sequence). The CDR3 contains 15 residues. The chain's CDR3 is CASSETSGRFYEQYF. The CDR3 DNA reads as TGTGCCAGCAGCGAGACTAGCGGGAGGTTCTACGAGCAGTACTTC.

A single count supports this clone. J is TRBJ2-2 and V is TRBV4-3; no definite D call. V lost 0 bases, J lost 2 bases, and 13 bases lay in between. Germline V CDR1 and CDR2: LGHNA, YSLEER. CDR3 length: 17 amino acids. The CDR3 nucleotides read TGCGCCAGCAGCCAAGATTTTGGCGGAACCAACACCGGGGAGCTGTTTTTT. It yields the protein CASSQDFGGTNTGELFF.

Here the CDR3 DNA reads TGCGCCAGCAGCTCAACAGGGAATGGGGCCAACGTCCTGACTTTC. This encodes CASSSTGNGANVLTF. The chain couples TRBV5-1 to TRBJ2-6, with a tentative D call TRBD1 (6 bases). Germline CDR1 is SGHRS and CDR2 is YFSETQ. V gave up 3 bases and J gave up 3 bases, with 10 bases separating them. The CDR3 runs to 15 residues. Complete variable domain (other parts from reference TRBV5-1 and TRBJ2-6): KAGVTQTPRYLIKTRGQQVTLSCSPISGHRSVSWYQQTPGQGLQFLFEYFSETQRNKGNFPGRFSGRQFSNSRSEMNVSTLELGDSALYLCASSSTGNGANVLTFGAGSRLTVL.

This chain joins TRBV6-5 and TRBJ1-1; no firm D call. The CDR3 runs to 13 residues. The germline V gene encodes CDR1 MNHEY and CDR2 SVGAGI. V was trimmed by 7 bases and J by 4 bases, leaving 13 bases between them. The CDR3 DNA follows: TGTGCCAGCACCCTAAAGATTGGCACTGAAGCTTTCTTT. Its protein is CASTLKIGTEAFF.

V is TRBV3-1 (or the pseudogene TRBV3-2) and J is TRBJ1-2; 9 nucleotides match TRBD1. This CDR3 comprises 14 residues. After removal of 4 bases from V and 4 bases from J, the junction contained 4 bases not matched to a gene. Germline V gene sequence: CDR1 LGHDT, CDR2 YNNKEL (reference sequence). CDR3 in DNA: TGTGCCAGCAGCCCGGGACAGGGTGGCTATGGCTACACCTTC. As protein: CASSPGQGGYGYTF.

The V call is TRBV18, the J call TRBJ2-1, with TRBD2 matching 11 bases. Germline V gene lookup returns CDR1 KGHSH and CDR2 LQKENI. This CDR3 region has 16 residues. V dropped 5 bases and J dropped 7; count of bases not matched to a gene: 10. This CDR3 is CASSEAVAGGPNEQFF. The CDR3 bases are TGTGCCAGCTCAGAGGCAGTAGCGGGAGGGCCTAATGAGCAGTTCTTC.

The V and J genes are TRBV5-8 and TRBJ2-2; D unclear. This CDR3 has 17 residues. The V and J ends lost 0 bases and 3 bases respectively, with 15 bases between them. Germline assignment: CDR1 SGHTS and CDR2 YDEGEE. CDR3 DNA: TGTGCCAGCAGCTTGGCCAGGCATGATGGTGACACCGGGGAGCTGTTTTTT. Residues: CASSLARHDGDTGELFF.

This clone was seen only once. The chain uses TRBV10-3 and TRBJ2-7; D might be TRBD2 (5 bases). Per the germline V gene, CDR1 is ENHRY and CDR2 is SYGVKD. The CDR3 covers 12 residues. V lost 10 bases to trimming and J lost 0 bases, with 10 bases between them. The CDR3 loop is CASSASSYEQYF. CDR3 sequence (DNA): TGTGCCAGTAGCGCCAGCTCCTACGAGCAGTACTTC.

The chain carries TRBV5-6 and TRBJ1-1, with D possibly matching TRBD1 (5 bases). The length of the CDR3 is 13 residues. The ends were cut back, 6 bases at V and 1 base at J, with 10 bases in the middle. The germline V gene has CDR1 SGHDT and CDR2 YYEEEE. Here the CDR3 reads CASIYGQNTEAFF. CDR3 DNA: TGTGCCAGCATCTATGGACAGAACACTGAAGCTTTCTTT. The full variable domain, its missing parts supplied by reference TRBV5-6 and TRBJ1-1, is DAGVTQSPTHLIKTRGQQVTLRCSPKSGHDTVSWYQQALGQGPQFIFQYYEEEERQRGNFPDRFSGHQFPNYSSELNVNALLLGDSALYLCASIYGQNTEAFFGQGTRLTVV.

The chain couples TRBV2 to TRBJ1-1; 8 nucleotides match TRBD1. The CDR3 has 14 amino acids. Germline loops: CDR1 SNHLY, CDR2 FYNNEI. Germline trimming cut 6 bases from V and 2 bases from J; bases unmatched to any gene: 5. DNA for the CDR3: TGTGCCAGCAGACCACAGGGGGTTAACACTGAAGCTTTCTTT. Its protein product is CASRPQGVNTEAFF.

The chain joins TRBV28 to TRBJ2-1; tentative D call: TRBD2 (5 bases). V lost 10 bases to trimming and J lost 8 bases, with 24 bases between them. The CDR3 runs to 15 residues. Germline CDR1 reads MDHEN; CDR2 reads SYDVKM. The CDR3 bases are TGTGCCACCCTCATATCAGAGGGAGTGCGATATGAGCAGTTCTTC. Protein product: CATLISEGVRYEQFF.

The chain employs TRBV15 and TRBJ2-1, with 7 bases identical to TRBD2. Germline V gene data show CDR1 as LNHNV and CDR2 as YYDKDF (reference sequence). With 3 bases clipped from V and 2 bases from J, the junction kept 7 bases outside the gene matches. The CDR3 runs 16 residues. Here the CDR3 reads CATSSHTSAAYNEQFF. The CDR3 bases are TGTGCCACCAGCAGTCATACTAGCGCCGCCTACAATGAGCAGTTCTTC.

The chain recombines TRBV2 with TRBJ2-3, with 8 bases fitting TRBD1. The germline V gene has CDR1 SNHLY and CDR2 FYNNEI. J was trimmed by 4 bases and V by 2 bases; bases with no gene match: 5. The CDR3 sequence is 15 residues long. DNA of the CDR3: TGTGCCAGCAGTGAATGGCAGGGGGCGGCAGATACGCAGTATTTT. Amino acids: CASSEWQGAADTQYF.

V and J are TRBV5-1 and TRBJ2-2; TRBD1 agrees at 7 bases. CDR1 is SGHRS, CDR2 YFSETQ, per germline. The CDR3 consists of 16 residues. Trimming at V came to 4 bases and at J to 5 bases, leaving 11 bases not matched to a gene. This CDR3 is CASSPPSGTATGELFF. The CDR3 coding sequence is TGCGCCAGCAGCCCACCCTCCGGGACAGCAACCGGGGAGCTGTTTTTT.

This clone was recorded a few times. The CDR3 spells CATSERQDSPLHF. CDR3 bases: TGTGCCACCAGTGAGCGACAGGATTCACCCCTCCACTTT. This sequence joins TRBV24-1 and TRBJ1-6, with D perhaps matching TRBD1 (6 bases). The CDR3 extends over 13 amino acids. Germline V gene sequence: CDR1 KGHDR, CDR2 SFDVKD. Trimming pared 4 bases from V and 8 bases from J, leaving 8 bases between.

V is TRBV24-1 and J is TRBJ1-2, with a tentative D call TRBD1 (6 bases). This CDR3 comprises 14 residues. Germline CDR1 and CDR2: KGHDR and SFDVKD. Trimming removed 3 bases at V and 3 bases at J, with 10 bases between. The DNA of the CDR3 is TGTGCCACCAGTGATGGGGGGGCGGACTATGGCTACACCTTC. It specifies CATSDGGADYGYTF.

J is TRBJ1-1 and V is TRBV28; 8 positions match TRBD1. Per germline, CDR1 MDHEN and CDR2 SYDVKM. Trimming at V came to 3 bases and at J to 4 bases, leaving 4 bases not matched to a gene. This CDR3 spans 14 amino acids. The CDR3 sequence: CASSLTGVGTEAFF. The CDR3 nucleotides read TGTGCCAGCAGTTTGACAGGGGTAGGCACTGAAGCTTTCTTT.

V gene TRBV7-9 combines with J gene TRBJ2-6; D unclear. There are 15 residues in the CDR3. Trimming took 6 bases from V and 7 from J, leaving 16 bases between them. Germline CDR1 and CDR2: SEHNR and FQNEAQ (reference sequence). CDR3 in amino acids: CASSSRGFRANVLTF. The CDR3 DNA reads as TGTGCCAGCAGTTCAAGAGGCTTCAGAGCCAACGTCCTGACTTTC.

The chain carries TRBV3-1 (or the pseudogene TRBV3-2) and TRBJ1-4; tentatively, D is TRBD1 (5 bases). Per the germline V gene, CDR1 is LGHDT and CDR2 is YNNKEL (reference sequence). This CDR3 region has 16 residues. V gave up 3 bases and J gave up 5 bases, with 16 bases separating them. CDR3 sequence (DNA): TGTGCCAGCAGCCATGACCTAGGGGCAGCAAATGAAAAACTGTTTTTT. This gives the protein CASSHDLGAANEKLFF.

CDR3 coding DNA: TGTGCCAGCAGCCGTCTGTCGGTAGAGGTGGGCTATGGCTACACCTTC. Translation gives CASSRLSVEVGYGYTF. This chain links TRBV4-2 with TRBJ1-2; D unclear. The CDR3 loop spans 16 amino acids. Trimming cost V 4 bases and J 4 bases, with 19 bases left between them. From germline, CDR1 is LGHNA and CDR2 YNFKEQ.